This T cell receptor beta chain was captured in a study of blood T cell repertoires in COVID-19 (dated by TCRdb to about 2020). Context from the whole study: Samples from collaborators originated in the United States, Italy and Spain and spanned both the acute and convalescent phases of COVID-19. The samples were drawn from the first 160 participants of the ongoing ImmuneRACE study and from 1,200 or so subjects provided by 6 global collaborators. The prospective study material was composed of cDNA or gDNA derived from T cells, B-cell-depleted T cells, or PBMCs. The dataset comprised deeply sampled blood TCRbeta repertoires from subjects exposed to, actively infected with, or recovered from COVID-19. A de-identified subject ID, COVID-19 status, age in years and sex were almost always included in the sample metadata. The repertoires were released in a freely available public database intended as a resource for research on the immune response to SARS-CoV-2. HLA class I and class II types, where available, came from metadata supplied by the sample provider rather than from assay-based typing.

At the junction V is shortened by 1 base and J by 8 bases, with 9 bases in between. Based on the germline V gene, the CDR1 and CDR2 sequences are SGHDT and YYEEEE. The CDR3, from cysteine to phenylalanine, totals 13 residues. Just CDR3 DNA is preserved here, 39 bases in frame from base 1. TCRbeta CDR3 regions were amplified from genomic DNA by means of the immunoSEQ Assay, a bias-controlled multiplex PCR. On the authors' methods: The number of nucleated cells in each sample was estimated by amplification of reference gene primers within the assay. To quantify the absolute abundance of each unique TCRbeta CDR3 rearrangement, sequence reads were collapsed and filtered. Productive Simpson clonality was computed per sample as the square root of Simpson's diversity index over productive rearrangements. Not all clones reach the TCRdb copy of this immuneACCESS table, which keeps in-frame sequences only. Checked studies attribute under half of the gap to unresolved V genes and leave the rest unexplained. From that table come the V and J calls and clone size; the DNA was used to work out D and trimming. For this sample the table gives about 160,000 clones, of which roughly 89% were detected only once. 10% of the sample goes to the ten largest clones.

In regard to this clone: Its antigen specificity is not known. Base qualities were left out, and no much larger clone turns up one base away.

At one collaborating source in Seattle, patients were enrolled during active infection and were followed longitudinally through the course of disease. Each collaborating institution followed its own protocols to collect whole blood in K2EDTA tubes. For TCRbeta analysis, collaborators shipped samples as frozen whole blood, isolated PBMCs, or DNA extracted from either of those sample types. Overall study results and their limits: Clinical and demographic metadata were provided uncurated, with the amount varying by source and participant.

This chain is built from TRBV5-6 and TRBJ1-4, with the D gene too uncertain to name. The receptor's source is a woman aged 70-85 years with COVID-19, enrolled during active disease. Sample: peripheral blood. For the CDR3, the sequence is CASSLSRGEKLFF. The DNA sequence is as follows: TGTGCCAGCAGCTTGTCGCGAGGGGAAAAACTGTTTTTT. Reference TRBV5-6 and TRBJ1-4 genes cover what lies past the CDR3, so the full variable domain is DAGVTQSPTHLIKTRGQQVTLRCSPKSGHDTVSWYQQALGQGPQFIFQYYEEEERQRGNFPDRFSGHQFPNYSSELNVNALLLGDSALYLCASSLSRGEKLFFGSGTQLSVL.